The T cell receptor (beta chain) under discussion was sequenced for a study of cytomegalovirus exposure and HLA in healthy donors. Study-level background: An early release of data contained tens of millions of unique TCRs, which came from HLA-typed donors.

PCR employed 60 Vbeta and 13 Jbeta primers. Profiled with immunoSEQ multiplex PCR; TCRdb holds only in-frame clones, not every one. The sample carries about 88,000 clones, about nine tenths recorded once. Germline V gene sequence: CDR1 SGDLS, CDR2 YYNGEE. V gave up 4 bases and J gave up 8 bases; unmatched junction bases: 8. The CDR3 extends over 14 amino acids. This sequence was found in a man younger than 30 in good health and CMV-seronegative. Sequencing input: PBMCs. The chain is built from TRBV9 and TRBJ2-5, with 10 bases fitting TRBD1. CDR3: CASSPRGDRGTQYF. The CDR3 region has the DNA TGTGCCAGCAGCCCCAGGGGGGACAGGGGAACCCAGTACTTC.